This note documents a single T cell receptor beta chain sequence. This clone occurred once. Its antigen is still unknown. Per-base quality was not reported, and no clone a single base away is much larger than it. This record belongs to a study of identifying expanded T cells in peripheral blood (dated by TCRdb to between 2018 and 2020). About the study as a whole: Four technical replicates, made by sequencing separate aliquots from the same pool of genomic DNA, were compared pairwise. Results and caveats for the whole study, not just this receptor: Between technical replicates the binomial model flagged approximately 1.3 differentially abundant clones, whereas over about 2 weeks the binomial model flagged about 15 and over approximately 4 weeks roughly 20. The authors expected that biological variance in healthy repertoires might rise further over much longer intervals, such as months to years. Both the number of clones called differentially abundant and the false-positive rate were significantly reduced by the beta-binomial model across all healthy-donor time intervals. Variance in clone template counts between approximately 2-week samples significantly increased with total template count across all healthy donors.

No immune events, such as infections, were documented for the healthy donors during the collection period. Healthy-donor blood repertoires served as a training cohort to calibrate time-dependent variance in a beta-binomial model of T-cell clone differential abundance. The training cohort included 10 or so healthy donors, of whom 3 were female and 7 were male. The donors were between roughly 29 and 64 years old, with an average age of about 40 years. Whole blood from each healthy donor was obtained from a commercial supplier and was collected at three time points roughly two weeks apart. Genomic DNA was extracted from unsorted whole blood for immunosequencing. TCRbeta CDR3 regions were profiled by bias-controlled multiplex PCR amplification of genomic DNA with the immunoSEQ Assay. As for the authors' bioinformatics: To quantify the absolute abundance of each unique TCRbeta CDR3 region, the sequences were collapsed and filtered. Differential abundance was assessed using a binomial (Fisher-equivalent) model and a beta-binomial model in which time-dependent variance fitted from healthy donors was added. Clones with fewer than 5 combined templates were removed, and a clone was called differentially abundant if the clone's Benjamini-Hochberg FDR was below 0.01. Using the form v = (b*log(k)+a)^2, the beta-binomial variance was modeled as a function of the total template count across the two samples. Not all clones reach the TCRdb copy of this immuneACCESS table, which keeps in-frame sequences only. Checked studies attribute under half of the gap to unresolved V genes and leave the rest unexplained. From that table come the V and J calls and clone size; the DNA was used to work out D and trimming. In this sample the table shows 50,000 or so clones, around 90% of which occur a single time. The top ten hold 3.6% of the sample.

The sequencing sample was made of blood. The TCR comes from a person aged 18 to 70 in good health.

The CDR3 amino acid sequence is: CASSFGTSGYEQYF. At the DNA level, the sequence is TGTGCCAGCAGCTTCGGGACTAGCGGCTACGAGCAGTACTTC. The sequence links TRBV13 to TRBJ2-7; 11 central bases correspond to TRBD2. Taken from the germline V gene (reference sequence), the CDR1 and CDR2 loops are PRHDT and FYEKMQ. The CDR3 covers 14 residues, taking in both the cysteine and the phenylalanine. The kept DNA is CDR3 alone, 42 bases in frame from the first base. Here V drops 3 bases and J drops 3 bases, and the junction holds 1 base not matched to any gene. Joined to the reference TRBV13 and TRBJ2-7 proteins, this CDR3 gives the full variable domain: AAGVIQSPRHLIKEKRETATLKCYPIPRHDTVYWYQQGPGQDPQFLISFYEKMQSDKGSIPDRFSAQQFSDYHSELNMSSLELGDSALYFCASSFGTSGYEQYFGPGTRLTVT.